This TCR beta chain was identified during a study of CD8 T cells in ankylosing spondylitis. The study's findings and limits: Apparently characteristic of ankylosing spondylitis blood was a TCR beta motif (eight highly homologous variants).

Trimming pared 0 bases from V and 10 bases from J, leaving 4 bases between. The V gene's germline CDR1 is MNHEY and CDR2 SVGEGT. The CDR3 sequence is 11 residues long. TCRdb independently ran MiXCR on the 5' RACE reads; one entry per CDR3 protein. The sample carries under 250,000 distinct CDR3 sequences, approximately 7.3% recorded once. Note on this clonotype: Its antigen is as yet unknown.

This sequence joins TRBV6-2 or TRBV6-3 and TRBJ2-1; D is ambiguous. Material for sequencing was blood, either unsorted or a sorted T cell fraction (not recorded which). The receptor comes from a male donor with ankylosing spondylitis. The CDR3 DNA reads TGTGCCAGCAGTTACTCAGGGGAGCAGTTCTTC. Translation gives CASSYSGEQFF.